Here is one T cell receptor (beta chain) with its context. This sample was taken from a study of OX40 agonist ivuxolimab in advanced cancers. The CDR3 runs 16 residues. CDR1 is MNHNS, CDR2 SASEGT, per germline. Trimming pared 3 bases from V and 0 bases from J, leaving 12 bases between. The data were produced by immunoSEQ multiplex PCR, yet TCRdb's version contains in-frame clones alone and is incomplete. The sample lists tens of thousands of clones, 88% occurring once. This clonotype was sampled from an adult with an advanced solid tumor such as melanoma, head and neck, liver or kidney cancer. The material was CD4+ or CD8+ T cells sorted from blood, obtained in a trial of the OX40 agonist ivuxolimab. The rearrangement uses TRBV6-1 and TRBJ2-1; no clear D gene. CDR3 DNA sequence: TGTGCCAGCAGTGAGAGTAGCTCAAGCTCCTACAATGAGCAGTTCTTC. As protein: CASSESSSSSYNEQFF.